This TCR beta chain derives from a study of regulatory T cells in long-lasting Graves disease. The study's findings and limits: Persistent Graves' patients showed a TCR diversity that was lower than that of newly diagnosed ones.

This clonotype has at least ten counts. Its specificity is unknown. The time point is: newly diagnosed GD, antithyroid drugs for less than 3 months. The TCR library was made from RNA that had been extracted from PBMCs in TRIzol. Investigators prepared the TCR beta libraries by applying iRepertoire HTBI primers and Arm-PCR of CDR3 regions. TCRdb passed the multiplex PCR reads through MiXCR, listing each CDR3 protein once. The sample holds some 400,000 distinct CDR3 sequences, more than 12% seen once. The data also belong to a second study, concerning T cells in Graves' hyperthyroidism and ophthalmopathy.

This sequence was found in a woman younger than 45 with Graves disease. The specimen was peripheral blood mononuclear cells (PBMCs), collected at new diagnosis, from a patient treated with antithyroid drugs.

CDR3 amino acids: CASSPLAGGSGKWRTEAFF. CDR3 sequence (DNA): TGTGCCAGCTCACCCCTGGCCGGTGGGTCAGGGAAATGGAGGACTGAAGCTTTCTTT. The chain joins TRBV18 to TRBJ1-1; D is possibly TRBD1 (5 bases). V gave up 3 bases and J gave up 5 bases, with 28 bases separating them. Germline V CDR1 and CDR2: KGHSH, LQKENI. This CDR3 has 19 amino acids.